A selection of T cell receptor beta chains follows, all from one sample in a study of shared clonotypes between healthy human individuals. The table came from immunoSEQ multiplex PCR; TCRdb's copy has only in-frame clones and leaves some out. This sample has more than 1,200,000 clones, with 98% found just once. Sequencing was done on a sample of naive CD4+ T cells sorted from blood. Every receptor here comes from a man in his thirties or forties in good health. CDR3s leave out the opening cysteine and the closing phenylalanine or tryptophan. D genes are given only for firm matches.

J gene: TRBJ2-2
V gene: TRBV11-3
D gene: NA
CDR3 protein: ASSLASGSQFFGELF

J gene: TRBJ2-7
V gene: TRBV7-8
D gene: NA
CDR3 protein: ASSVRGISYEQY

J gene: TRBJ1-1
V gene: TRBV29-1
D gene: NA
CDR3 protein: SVLLKGTHNTEAF

J gene: TRBJ1-5
V gene: TRBV5-1
D gene: NA
CDR3 protein: ASRSDSNQPQH

J gene: TRBJ2-7
V gene: TRBV9
D gene: TRBD2
CDR3 protein: ASSPRPGTSSYEQY

J gene: TRBJ1-5
V gene: TRBV5-1
D gene: NA
CDR3 protein: ASSLEGSKNQPQH

J gene: TRBJ2-7
V gene: TRBV6-5
D gene: NA
CDR3 protein: ASRGAGYRREQY

J gene: TRBJ2-2
V gene: TRBV5-1
D gene: TRBD2
CDR3 protein: ASSIPGLGYTLF

J gene: TRBJ2-5
V gene: TRBV5-1
D gene: NA
CDR3 protein: ASSPGAGLQETQY

J gene: TRBJ1-2
V gene: TRBV2
D gene: NA
CDR3 protein: ASTERGRKNGYT

J gene: TRBJ2-1
V gene: TRBV5-6
D gene: NA
CDR3 protein: ASSFRGQAHNEQF

J gene: TRBJ2-7
V gene: TRBV7-8
D gene: NA
CDR3 protein: ASSPTTAARALEQY

J gene: TRBJ2-1
V gene: TRBV7-9
D gene: NA
CDR3 protein: ASSLGHSLTDNEQF

J gene: TRBJ2-3
V gene: TRBV7-2
D gene: TRBD2
CDR3 protein: ASSLVAGVPDTQY

J gene: TRBJ2-7
V gene: TRBV30
D gene: TRBD2
CDR3 protein: AWSSRTGGLATTGIRQY

J gene: TRBJ1-2
V gene: TRBV5-4
D gene: NA
CDR3 protein: ASSLWPSGGYT

J gene: TRBJ1-4
V gene: TRBV6-1
D gene: NA
CDR3 protein: ASSGRGNEKLF

J gene: TRBJ1-1
V gene: TRBV14
D gene: NA
CDR3 protein: ASSQVGMGTEAF

J gene: TRBJ2-3
V gene: TRBV2
D gene: TRBD1
CDR3 protein: ASRADRATSTDTQY

J gene: TRBJ2-3
V gene: TRBV7-2
D gene: TRBD2
CDR3 protein: ASSLATSGYSTDTQY

J gene: TRBJ1-5
V gene: TRBV11-2
D gene: NA
CDR3 protein: ASSLDYGGNQPQH

J gene: TRBJ1-4
V gene: TRBV5-1
D gene: TRBD1
CDR3 protein: ASSLRRDSRNNEKLF

J gene: TRBJ2-7
V gene: TRBV27
D gene: TRBD2
CDR3 protein: ASSQTSGRWFNEQY

J gene: TRBJ2-7
V gene: TRBV15
D gene: NA
CDR3 protein: ATSRDRIGSGEQY

J gene: TRBJ1-5
V gene: TRBV28
D gene: NA
CDR3 protein: ASSKRGANQPQH

J gene: TRBJ1-4
V gene: TRBV28
D gene: NA
CDR3 protein: ASHRVGQKLF

J gene: TRBJ2-1
V gene: TRBV5-6
D gene: TRBD2
CDR3 protein: ASSLMAGGNEQF

J gene: TRBJ1-5
V gene: TRBV6-1
D gene: NA
CDR3 protein: ASSEGRSNQPQH

J gene: TRBJ2-3
V gene: TRBV11-2
D gene: NA
CDR3 protein: ASSLDHGGTQY

J gene: TRBJ2-7
V gene: TRBV5-5
D gene: TRBD1
CDR3 protein: ASSAGTAIYEQY

J gene: TRBJ2-3
V gene: TRBV2
D gene: NA
CDR3 protein: ASSVDWNTDTQY

J gene: TRBJ2-1
V gene: TRBV29-1
D gene: TRBD2
CDR3 protein: SVEGGLAGPYNEQF

J gene: TRBJ1-4
V gene: TRBV2
D gene: NA
CDR3 protein: ASNRASEKLF

J gene: TRBJ2-7
V gene: TRBV6-5
D gene: NA
CDR3 protein: ASGEVVSSYEQY

J gene: TRBJ2-5
V gene: TRBV7-6
D gene: TRBD1
CDR3 protein: ASSNPRDRGRETQY

J gene: TRBJ2-7
V gene: TRBV19
D gene: NA
CDR3 protein: ASSTLPERTEQY

J gene: TRBJ2-5
V gene: TRBV7-2
D gene: NA
CDR3 protein: ASSLGAPETQY

J gene: TRBJ2-7
V gene: TRBV10-3
D gene: TRBD2
CDR3 protein: AISEWAGATYEQY

J gene: TRBJ2-1
V gene: TRBV18
D gene: NA
CDR3 protein: ASSPAGSSYNEQF

J gene: TRBJ1-5
V gene: TRBV6-1
D gene: TRBD1
CDR3 protein: ASSARQGDNQPQH

J gene: TRBJ2-1
V gene: TRBV4-3
D gene: TRBD1
CDR3 protein: ASSRDSTYNEQF

J gene: TRBJ2-7
V gene: TRBV18
D gene: TRBD2
CDR3 protein: ASSPSGTSGYEQY

J gene: TRBJ2-3
V gene: TRBV5-1
D gene: TRBD1
CDR3 protein: ASNLGQVQDTQY

J gene: TRBJ2-1
V gene: TRBV7-3
D gene: NA
CDR3 protein: ASSLIATYNEQF

J gene: TRBJ1-5
V gene: TRBV25-1
D gene: NA
CDR3 protein: ASSDSGGRDDQPQH

J gene: TRBJ2-7
V gene: TRBV10-3
D gene: TRBD1
CDR3 protein: AISVKDRGIY

J gene: TRBJ1-5
V gene: TRBV28
D gene: NA
CDR3 protein: ATVTRPGQPQH

J gene: TRBJ1-4
V gene: TRBV6-5
D gene: NA
CDR3 protein: ASSAAGGREKLF

J gene: TRBJ1-1
V gene: TRBV5-6
D gene: NA
CDR3 protein: ASSYVEFMNTEAF

J gene: TRBJ2-2
V gene: TRBV10-3
D gene: NA
CDR3 protein: AISGVALDTGELF

J gene: TRBJ2-7
V gene: TRBV18
D gene: TRBD2
CDR3 protein: ASSPPGLAVYEQY

J gene: TRBJ1-5
V gene: TRBV2
D gene: NA
CDR3 protein: ASNTDGDNQPQH

J gene: TRBJ2-7
V gene: TRBV10-3
D gene: NA
CDR3 protein: AISPGQGLYEQY

J gene: TRBJ2-5
V gene: TRBV29-1
D gene: TRBD1
CDR3 protein: SVAPLGQVGETQY

J gene: TRBJ2-3
V gene: TRBV28
D gene: TRBD1
CDR3 protein: ASSFSRGRSTDTQY

J gene: TRBJ2-3
V gene: TRBV18
D gene: TRBD1
CDR3 protein: ASSPSGTGGLSGVQY

J gene: TRBJ2-2
V gene: TRBV9
D gene: NA
CDR3 protein: ASSVDQINTGELF

J gene: TRBJ1-4
V gene: TRBV7-2
D gene: NA
CDR3 protein: ASSLAGGNNEKLF

J gene: TRBJ1-5
V gene: TRBV18
D gene: NA
CDR3 protein: ASSLADGGGQPQH

J gene: TRBJ2-3
V gene: TRBV7-8
D gene: TRBD2
CDR3 protein: ASSFSSGGYTDTQY